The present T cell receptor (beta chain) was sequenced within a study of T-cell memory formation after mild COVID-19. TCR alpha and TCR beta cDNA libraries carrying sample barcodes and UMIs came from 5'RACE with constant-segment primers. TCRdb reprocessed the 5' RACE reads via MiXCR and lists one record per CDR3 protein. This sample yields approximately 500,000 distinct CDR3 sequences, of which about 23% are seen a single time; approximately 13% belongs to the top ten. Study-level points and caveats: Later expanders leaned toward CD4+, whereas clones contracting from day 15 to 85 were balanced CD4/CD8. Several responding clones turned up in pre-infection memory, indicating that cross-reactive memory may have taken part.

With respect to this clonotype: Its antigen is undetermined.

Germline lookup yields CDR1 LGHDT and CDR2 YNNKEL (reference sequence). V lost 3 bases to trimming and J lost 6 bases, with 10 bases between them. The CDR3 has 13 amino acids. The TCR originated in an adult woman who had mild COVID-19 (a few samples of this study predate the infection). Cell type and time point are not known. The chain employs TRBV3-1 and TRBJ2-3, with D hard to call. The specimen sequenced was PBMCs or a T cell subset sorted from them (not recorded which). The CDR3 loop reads CASSQTEVDTQYF. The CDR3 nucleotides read TGTGCCAGCAGCCAGACTGAGGTGGATACGCAGTATTTT.